Described below is a single T cell receptor (beta chain) sequence and its context. The data were taken from a study of human T cells and chemical hapten exposure. The time point here: patch test 3, about 24 weeks after DPC sensitization. Sample treatment: therapeutic diphenylcyclopropenone sensitization with weekly scalp DPC. TCRdb re-called the RACE reads through MiXCR, storing one row per CDR3 protein. Here the sample spans approximately 110,000 distinct CDR3 sequences, nearly 35% being singletons. Here the sequenced sample was whole blood, taken in connection with sensitization to the hapten diphenylcyclopropenone (DPC). The receptor's source is a man aged 40-49 years with alopecia areata. Some clones in this sample may be carry-over from other donors' samples.

Here the CDR3 reads CASRQYSNQPQHF. The CDR3 DNA reads TGTGCCAGCAGACAGTATAGCAATCAGCCCCAGCATTTT. This chain joins TRBV6-1 and TRBJ1-5; D remains unclear. CDR1 and CDR2 (germline): MNHNS, SASEGT. This CDR3 contains 13 residues. V was clipped by 6 bases and J by 0 bases, with 6 bases between them.